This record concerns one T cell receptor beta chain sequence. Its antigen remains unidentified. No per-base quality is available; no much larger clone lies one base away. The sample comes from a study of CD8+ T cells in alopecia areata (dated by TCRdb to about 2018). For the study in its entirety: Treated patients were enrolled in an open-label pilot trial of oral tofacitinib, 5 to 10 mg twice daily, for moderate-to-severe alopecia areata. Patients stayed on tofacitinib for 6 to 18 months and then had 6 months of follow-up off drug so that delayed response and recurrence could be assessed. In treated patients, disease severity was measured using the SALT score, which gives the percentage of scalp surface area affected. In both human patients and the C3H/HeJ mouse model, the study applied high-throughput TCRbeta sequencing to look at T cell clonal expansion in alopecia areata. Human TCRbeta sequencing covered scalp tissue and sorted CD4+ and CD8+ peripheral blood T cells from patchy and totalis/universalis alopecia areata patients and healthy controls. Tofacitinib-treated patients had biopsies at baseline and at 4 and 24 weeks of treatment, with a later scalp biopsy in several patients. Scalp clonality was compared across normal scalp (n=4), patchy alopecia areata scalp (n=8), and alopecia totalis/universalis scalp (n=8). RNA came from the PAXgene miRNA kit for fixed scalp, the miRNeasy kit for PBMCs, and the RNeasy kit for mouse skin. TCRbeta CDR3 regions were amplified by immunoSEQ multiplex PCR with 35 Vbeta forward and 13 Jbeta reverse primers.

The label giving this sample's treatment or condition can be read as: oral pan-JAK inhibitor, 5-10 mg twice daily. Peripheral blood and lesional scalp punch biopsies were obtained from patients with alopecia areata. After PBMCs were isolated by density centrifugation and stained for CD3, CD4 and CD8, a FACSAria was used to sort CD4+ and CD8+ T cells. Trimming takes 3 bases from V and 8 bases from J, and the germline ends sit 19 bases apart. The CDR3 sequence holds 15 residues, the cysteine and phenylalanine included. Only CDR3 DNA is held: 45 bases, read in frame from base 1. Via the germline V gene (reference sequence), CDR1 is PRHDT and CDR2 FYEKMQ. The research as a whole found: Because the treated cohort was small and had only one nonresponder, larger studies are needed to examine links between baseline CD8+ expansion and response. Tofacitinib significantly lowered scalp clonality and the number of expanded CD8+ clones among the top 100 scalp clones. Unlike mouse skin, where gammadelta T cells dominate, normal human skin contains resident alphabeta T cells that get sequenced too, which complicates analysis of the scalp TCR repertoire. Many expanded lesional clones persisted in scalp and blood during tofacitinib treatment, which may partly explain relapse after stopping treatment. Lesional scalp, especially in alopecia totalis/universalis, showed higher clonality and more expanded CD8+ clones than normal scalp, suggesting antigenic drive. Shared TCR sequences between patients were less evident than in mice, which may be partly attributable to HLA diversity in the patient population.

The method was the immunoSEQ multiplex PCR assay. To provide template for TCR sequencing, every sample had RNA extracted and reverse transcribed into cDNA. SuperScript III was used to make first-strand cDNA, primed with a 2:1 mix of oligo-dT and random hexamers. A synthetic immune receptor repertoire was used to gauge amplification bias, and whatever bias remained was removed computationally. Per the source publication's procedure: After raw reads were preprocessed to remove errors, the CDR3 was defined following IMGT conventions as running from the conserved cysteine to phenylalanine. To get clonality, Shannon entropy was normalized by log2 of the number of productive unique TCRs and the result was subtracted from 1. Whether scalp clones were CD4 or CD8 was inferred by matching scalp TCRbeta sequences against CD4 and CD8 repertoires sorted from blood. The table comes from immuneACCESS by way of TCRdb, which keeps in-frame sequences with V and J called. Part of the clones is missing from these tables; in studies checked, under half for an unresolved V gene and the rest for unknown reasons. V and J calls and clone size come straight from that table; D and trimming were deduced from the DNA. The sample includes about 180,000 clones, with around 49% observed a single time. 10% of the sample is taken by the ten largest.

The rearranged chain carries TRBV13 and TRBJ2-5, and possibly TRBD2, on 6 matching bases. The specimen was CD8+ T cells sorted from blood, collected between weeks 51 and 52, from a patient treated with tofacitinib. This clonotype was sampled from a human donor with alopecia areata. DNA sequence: TGTGCCAGCAGCTTTACCGGGACTTCAAAGAATACCCAGTACTTC. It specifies CASSFTGTSKNTQYF.